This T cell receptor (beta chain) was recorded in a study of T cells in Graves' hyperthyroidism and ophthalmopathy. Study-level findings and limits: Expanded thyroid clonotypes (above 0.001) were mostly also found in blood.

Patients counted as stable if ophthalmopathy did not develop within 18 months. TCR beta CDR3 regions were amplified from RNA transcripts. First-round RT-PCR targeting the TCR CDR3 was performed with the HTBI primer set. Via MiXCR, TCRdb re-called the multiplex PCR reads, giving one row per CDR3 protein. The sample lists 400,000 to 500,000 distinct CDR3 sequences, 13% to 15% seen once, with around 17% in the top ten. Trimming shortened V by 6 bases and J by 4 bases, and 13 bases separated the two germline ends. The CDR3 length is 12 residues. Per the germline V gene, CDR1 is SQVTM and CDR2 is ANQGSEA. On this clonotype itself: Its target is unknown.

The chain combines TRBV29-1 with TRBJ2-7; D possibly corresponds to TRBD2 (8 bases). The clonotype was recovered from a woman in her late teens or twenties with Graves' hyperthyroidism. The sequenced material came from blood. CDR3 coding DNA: TGCAGCGTACGGGAGGGGGCATACGAGCAGTACTTC. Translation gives CSVREGAYEQYF.